The 17 T cell receptor beta chains presented below share a single source sample, sequenced in a study of lymphopenia after photon versus proton radiotherapy. Sequencing was performed with immunoSEQ multiplex PCR; in TCRdb, only in-frame clones are kept and a portion is missing. The sample contains some 70,000 clones, about 89% of which appear only once. The sequencing here drew on peripheral blood, taken from a patient treated with proton-based radiotherapy. These receptor sequences come from an elderly man with esophageal cancer.

As regards this clone: One end of the junction varies from germline; a read error may be responsible. Written as DNA, the CDR3 is TGTGCCAGCAGCCCCGCCAGGGCTCTACCCCACTTC. It is translated as CASSPARALPHF. The chain joins TRBV6-6 to TRBJ2-5; D possibly corresponds to TRBD1 (5 bases). Germline lookup yields CDR1 MNHNY and CDR2 SVGAGI (reference sequence). The CDR3 has 12 amino acids.

This clone occurred once. The chain carries TRBV18 and TRBJ2-3; the D gene is possibly TRBD2 (6 bases). The CDR3 has 17 amino acids. Germline CDR1 reads KGHSH; CDR2 reads LQKENI. V was shortened by 1 base and J by 6 bases, with 20 bases between the two germline ends. CDR3 region: CASSPLPVTGEGDTQYF. The CDR3 region has the DNA TGTGCCAGCTCACCACTCCCCGTGACGGGAGAGGGTGATACGCAGTATTTT.

This chain connects TRBV2 to TRBJ1-1; 8 nucleotides match TRBD1. The CDR3 sequence is 13 residues long. The V segment lost 7 bases and the J segment 6 bases; nucleotides outside the gene matches: 7. Germline V gene sequence: CDR1 SNHLY, CDR2 FYNNEI. The CDR3 spells CASKQQGAAEAFF. The CDR3 coding sequence is TGTGCCAGCAAACAGCAGGGGGCGGCTGAAGCTTTCTTT.

This sequence joins TRBV2 and TRBJ2-3; D is perhaps TRBD2 (6 bases). This CDR3 region has 15 residues. In germline, CDR1 is SNHLY, CDR2 FYNNEI. Trimming shortened V by 3 bases and J by 0 bases, and 10 bases separated the two germline ends. DNA of the CDR3: TGTGCCAGCAGTGATTTGCGGGATAGCACAGATACGCAGTATTTT. It codes for CASSDLRDSTDTQYF.

By share, this clone ranks as medium-sized (0.01 to 0.1%). This chain connects TRBV7-6 to TRBJ1-1; tentatively, D is TRBD1 (5 bases). The germline gives CDR1 SGHVS, CDR2 FNYEAQ. The CDR3 has 14 residues. V was shortened by 0 bases and J by 3 bases, with 8 bases between the two germline ends. In DNA, the CDR3 is TGTGCCAGCAGCTTAGCGCGAGGGGACACTGAAGCTTTCTTT. This codes for CASSLARGDTEAFF.

This CDR3 reads CAITSGVGGNTIYF. CDR3 DNA sequence: TGTGCCATCACGTCAGGGGTGGGAGGAAACACCATATATTTT. This rearrangement joins TRBV10-3 to TRBJ1-3, with a tentative D call TRBD1 (6 bases). The CDR3 sequence is 14 residues long. The V end was cut by 7 bases, the J end by 4 bases, with 14 bases between. Germline loops: CDR1 ENHRY, CDR2 SYGVKD.

This clone was counted a single time. The rearrangement links TRBV11-2 to TRBJ2-7; TRBD2 matches 7 bases. The germline CDR1 and CDR2 sequences are SGHAT and FQNNGV. CDR3 length: 16 residues. Trimming at V came to 1 base and at J to 5 bases, leaving 11 bases not matched to a gene. CDR3 in DNA: TGTGCCAGCAGCTTAGGGGGCGCGGGAGCTAGAGACGAGCAGTACTTC. This gives the protein CASSLGGAGARDEQYF. Combining the CDR3 with reference TRBV11-2 and TRBJ2-7 gives the whole variable domain EAGVAQSPRYKIIEKRQSVAFWCNPISGHATLYWYQQILGQGPKLLIQFQNNGVVDDSQLPKDRFSAERLKGVDSTLKIQPAKLEDSAVYLCASSLGGAGARDEQYFGPGTRLTVT.

The table lists this clone with a few counts. The chain carries TRBV6-5 and TRBJ2-1; D gene uncertain. Between the trimmed V and J ends, which lost 5 bases and 4 bases, there was a span of 12 bases. Germline V gene sequence: CDR1 MNHEY, CDR2 SVGAGI. The CDR3 has 14 residues. The CDR3: CASSERDKYNEQFF. DNA for the CDR3: TGTGCCAGCAGTGAACGAGATAAATACAATGAGCAGTTCTTC.

CDR3 amino acids: CASAQGRNTYEQYF. The DNA of the CDR3 is TGTGCCAGCGCCCAGGGGAGGAACACCTACGAGCAGTACTTC. V and J are TRBV7-9 and TRBJ2-7; D may correspond to TRBD1 or TRBD2 (6 bases each). The germline V gene encodes CDR1 SEHNR and CDR2 FQNEAQ (reference sequence). The CDR3 spans 14 residues. V lost 8 bases, J lost 2 bases, and 16 bases lay in between.

This chain links TRBV4-2 with TRBJ2-3; 8 bases fit TRBD1. The CDR3 is 17 amino acids. Germline CDR1 is LGHNA and CDR2 is YNFKEQ. With V trimmed by 3 bases and J by 0 bases, 8 bases remained unmatched. CDR3 nucleotide sequence: TGTGCCAGCAGCCAGATTTCGACAGGGGCTAGCACAGATACGCAGTATTTT. It translates to CASSQISTGASTDTQYF.

V is TRBV3-1 (or the pseudogene TRBV3-2) and J is TRBJ2-7; D is uncertain. V was pared by 9 bases and J by 5 bases, with 5 bases between. The germline V gene has CDR1 LGHDT and CDR2 YNNKEL (reference sequence). This CDR3 is 9 amino acids long. The CDR3 here is CAREDEQYF. CDR3 sequence (DNA): TGTGCCAGAGAGGACGAGCAGTACTTC.

The chain joins TRBV25-1 to TRBJ2-7; 7 bases fit TRBD1. J was trimmed by 0 bases and V by 6 bases; bases with no gene match: 2. This CDR3 spans 13 amino acids. Germline V gene sequence: CDR1 MGHDK, CDR2 SYGVNS. The CDR3 here is CASRGDSSYEQYF. The CDR3 nucleotides read TGTGCCAGCAGAGGGGACAGCTCCTACGAGCAGTACTTC.

The chain employs TRBV16 and TRBJ1-1; D uncertain. V lost 0 bases and J 9 bases, leaving 11 bases between the germline ends. The CDR3 runs 13 residues. Per germline, CDR1 KGHSY and CDR2 FQNENV. CDR3 coding DNA: TGTGCCAGCAGCCAATCTTACACAGCGAAAGCTTTCTTT. Protein: CASSQSYTAKAFF.

This chain joins TRBV5-8 and TRBJ1-1; D gene unclear. V lost 0 bases and J lost 2, with 5 bases in between. The CDR3 loop spans 13 amino acids. CDR1 is SGHTS, CDR2 YDEGEE, per germline. CDR3 sequence: CASSLGLNTEAFF. The CDR3 DNA follows: TGTGCCAGCAGCTTGGGGCTTAACACTGAAGCTTTCTTT.

The chain is built from TRBV10-2 and TRBJ2-1, with 12 bases lining up with TRBD2. Looked up from germline, CDR1 is WSHSY and CDR2 is SAAADI. J was trimmed by 6 bases and V by 6 bases; bases with no gene match: 9. CDR3 size: 16 residues. The CDR3 nucleotides read TGCGCCAGCAGCCCGACTAGCGGGAGAAGGGGCAATGAGCAGTTCTTC. Translation: CASSPTSGRRGNEQFF.

The V and J genes are TRBV6-5 and TRBJ1-2, with TRBD1 matching 7 bases. This CDR3 has 14 residues. Trimming took 7 bases from V and 4 from J; bases not matched to a gene: 9. Germline V gives CDR1 MNHEY, CDR2 SVGAGI. CDR3 sequence: CASKGDREGYGYTF. The CDR3, as DNA: TGTGCCAGCAAAGGAGACAGGGAGGGCTATGGCTACACCTTC.

A single count supports this clone. The rearrangement links TRBV5-1 to TRBJ2-7; 9 positions match TRBD1. The CDR3 extends over 15 amino acids. The V gene end was trimmed by 1 base and the J gene end by 6 bases; junction bases not matched to a gene: 8. Per the germline V gene, CDR1 is SGHRS and CDR2 is YFSETQ. CDR3 in amino acids: CASSLIPGQGTEQYF. CDR3 coding DNA: TGCGCCAGCAGCTTGATCCCGGGACAGGGTACCGAGCAGTACTTC.